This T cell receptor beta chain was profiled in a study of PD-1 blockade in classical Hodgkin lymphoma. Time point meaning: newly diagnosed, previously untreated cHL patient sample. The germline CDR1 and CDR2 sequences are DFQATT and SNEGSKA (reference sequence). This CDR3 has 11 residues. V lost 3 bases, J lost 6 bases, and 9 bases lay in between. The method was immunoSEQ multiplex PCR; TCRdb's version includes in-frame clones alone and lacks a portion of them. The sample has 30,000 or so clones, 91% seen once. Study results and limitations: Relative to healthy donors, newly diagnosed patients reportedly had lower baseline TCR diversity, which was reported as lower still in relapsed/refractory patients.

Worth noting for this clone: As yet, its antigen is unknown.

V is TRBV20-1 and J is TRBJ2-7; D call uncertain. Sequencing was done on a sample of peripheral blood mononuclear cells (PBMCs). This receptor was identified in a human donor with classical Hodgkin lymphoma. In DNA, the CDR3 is TGCAGTGCTAGTCACGGAACCGAGCAGTACTTC. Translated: CSASHGTEQYF.